The 10 T cell receptor beta chains below were found in one sample sequenced in a study of blood T cell repertoires in COVID-19. Clones were read by immunoSEQ multiplex PCR, and TCRdb kept only the in-frame ones, dropping some. The sample carries 180,000 or so clones, around 78% recorded once. The sample was PBMCs or T cells enriched from blood (not recorded which). The receptors originated from a woman between 50 and 59 years old who had recovered from COVID-19.

The chain uses TRBV11-2 and TRBJ2-7; D gene uncertain. Per the germline V gene, CDR1 is SGHAT and CDR2 is FQNNGV. The V and J ends lost 0 bases and 4 bases respectively, with 7 bases between them. This CDR3 contains 13 residues. The CDR3 here is CASSLDPRYEQYV. The DNA of the CDR3 is TGTGCCAGCAGCTTAGACCCACGGTACGAGCAGTACGTC.

V and J are TRBV4-1 and TRBJ2-5; 13 nucleotides align to TRBD2. Germline V gene data show CDR1 as MGHRA and CDR2 as YSYEKL. Trimming took 3 bases from V and 1 from J; bases not matched to a gene: 8. This CDR3 region has 18 residues. CDR3 loop: CASSHGEGLAGPQETQYF. The CDR3 nucleotides read TGCGCCAGCAGCCATGGAGAGGGACTAGCGGGGCCCCAAGAGACCCAGTACTTC.

The V call is TRBV24-1, the J call TRBJ2-1, with 7 bases lining up with TRBD2. Per germline, CDR1 KGHDR and CDR2 SFDVKD. The ends lost 7 bases at V and 7 bases at J; junction bases unmatched: 6. The CDR3 runs to 13 residues. CDR3: CATRAGDLNEQFF. As DNA, the CDR3 is TGTGCCACCAGGGCGGGAGATCTTAATGAGCAGTTCTTC.

The gene calls are TRBV18 and TRBJ1-3; 9 positions match TRBD1. Germline CDR1 is KGHSH and CDR2 is LQKENI. V gave up 6 bases and J gave up 10 bases; unmatched junction bases: 4. The length of the CDR3 is 12 residues. The CDR3 DNA follows: TGTGCCAGCTCGGGGACAGGGCCTACCATATATTTT. Encoded protein: CASSGTGPTIYF.

This clone appeared a few times. This chain's CDR3 is CASSSGGSSYNEQFF. In nucleotides, the CDR3 is TGTGCCAGCAGCTCCGGAGGCAGCTCCTACAATGAGCAGTTCTTC. This chain connects TRBV9 to TRBJ2-1; tentative D call: TRBD2 (5 bases). With 4 bases removed from V and 0 bases from J, the gap between germline ends came to 11 bases. Germline loops: CDR1 SGDLS, CDR2 YYNGEE. The CDR3 is made up of 15 amino acids.

V usage is TRBV30 and J usage is TRBJ2-2; tentative D call: TRBD1 (6 bases). The V and J ends lost 4 bases and 3 bases respectively, with 12 bases between them. The CDR3 has 14 amino acids. Germline CDR1 is GTSNPN and CDR2 is SVGIG (reference sequence). For the CDR3, the DNA is TGTGCCTGGAATCAGGACAGCGACACCGGGGAGCTGTTTTTT. As protein: CAWNQDSDTGELFF.

V gene TRBV29-1 combines with J gene TRBJ2-3; D is possibly TRBD2 (7 bases). Trimming pared 6 bases from V and 2 bases from J, leaving 18 bases between. This CDR3 region has 15 residues. Germline-derived CDR1 and CDR2 are SQVTM and ANQGSEA. The CDR3 loop reads CSVGGGGKTTDTQYF. The CDR3 DNA reads TGCAGCGTCGGCGGGGGCGGGAAAACCACAGATACGCAGTATTTT.

This clone has a handful of counts. The chain recombines TRBV30 with TRBJ2-1; 8 bases agree with TRBD2. V lost 3 bases and J lost 2; bases outside the gene matches: 9. The CDR3 length is 16 residues. CDR1 and CDR2 from the germline V gene are GTSNPN and SVGIG (reference sequence). CDR3 coding DNA: TGTGCCTGGAGGCCCCGGGGGGGCAGGGCCTACAATGAGCAGTTCTTC. It is translated as CAWRPRGGRAYNEQFF.

To note about this clone: A read error likely explains this, since a far larger clone differs by one base. This chain joins TRBV12-3 or TRBV12-4 and TRBJ1-2, with 8 bases lining up with TRBD1. V gave up 2 bases and J gave up 4 bases; unmatched junction bases: 0. This CDR3 is built from 13 residues. CDR3 residues: CASSLQGAYGYTF. The CDR3 DNA reads TGTGCCAGCAGTTTACAGGGGGCCTATGGCTACACCTTC.

The rearrangement joins TRBV7-9 to TRBJ1-3; D is perhaps TRBD1 (5 bases). Trimming shortened V by 4 bases and J by 8 bases, and 15 bases separated the two germline ends. The V gene's germline CDR1 is SEHNR and CDR2 FQNEAQ (reference sequence). CDR3 length: 14 residues. The CDR3 nucleotides read TGTGCCAGCAGCTCGACCACAGGTAGATACACCATATATTTT. It encodes CASSSTTGRYTIYF.